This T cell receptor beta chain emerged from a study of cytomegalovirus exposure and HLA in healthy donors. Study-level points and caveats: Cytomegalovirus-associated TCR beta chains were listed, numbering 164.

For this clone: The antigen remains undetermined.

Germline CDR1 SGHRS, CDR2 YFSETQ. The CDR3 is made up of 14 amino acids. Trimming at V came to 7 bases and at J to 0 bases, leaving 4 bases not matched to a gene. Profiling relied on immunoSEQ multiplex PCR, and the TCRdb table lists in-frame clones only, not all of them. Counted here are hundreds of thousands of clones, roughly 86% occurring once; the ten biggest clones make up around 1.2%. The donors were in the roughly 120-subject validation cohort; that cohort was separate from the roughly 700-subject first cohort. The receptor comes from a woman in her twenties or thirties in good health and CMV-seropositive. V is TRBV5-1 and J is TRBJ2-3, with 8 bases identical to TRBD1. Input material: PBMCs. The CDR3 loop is CASGRTGSTDTQYF. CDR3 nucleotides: TGCGCCAGCGGTAGGACAGGGAGCACAGATACGCAGTATTTT.